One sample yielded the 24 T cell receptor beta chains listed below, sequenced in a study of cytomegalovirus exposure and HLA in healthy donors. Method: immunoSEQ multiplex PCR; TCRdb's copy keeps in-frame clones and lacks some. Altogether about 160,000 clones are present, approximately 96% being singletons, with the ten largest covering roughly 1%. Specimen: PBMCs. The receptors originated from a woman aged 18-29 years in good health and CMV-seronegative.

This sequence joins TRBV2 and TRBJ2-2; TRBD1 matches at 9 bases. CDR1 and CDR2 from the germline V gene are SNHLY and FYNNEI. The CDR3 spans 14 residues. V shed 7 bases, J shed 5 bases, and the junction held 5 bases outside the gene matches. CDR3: CASIGTGHTGELFF. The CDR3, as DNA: TGTGCCAGCATCGGGACAGGGCATACCGGGGAGCTGTTTTTT.

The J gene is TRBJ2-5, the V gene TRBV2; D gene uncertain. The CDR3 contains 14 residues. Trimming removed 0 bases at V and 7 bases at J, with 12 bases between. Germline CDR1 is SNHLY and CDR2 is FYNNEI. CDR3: CASSEALVSGTQYF. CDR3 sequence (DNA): TGTGCCAGCAGTGAAGCATTAGTTTCGGGGACCCAGTACTTC.

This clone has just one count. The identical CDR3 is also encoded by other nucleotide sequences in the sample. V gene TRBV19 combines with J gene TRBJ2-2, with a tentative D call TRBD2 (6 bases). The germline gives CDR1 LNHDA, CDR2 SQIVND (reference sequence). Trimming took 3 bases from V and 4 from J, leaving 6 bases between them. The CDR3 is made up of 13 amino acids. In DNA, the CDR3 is TGTGCCAGTAGTATTAGCGGCACCGGGGAGCTGTTTTTT. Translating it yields CASSISGTGELFF.

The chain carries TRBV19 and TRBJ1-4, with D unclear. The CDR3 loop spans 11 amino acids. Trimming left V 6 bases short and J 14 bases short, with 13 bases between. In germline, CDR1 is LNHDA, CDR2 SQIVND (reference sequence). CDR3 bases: TGTGCCAGTAGCACCAGAGCGTCTCTGTTTTTT. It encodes CASSTRASLFF. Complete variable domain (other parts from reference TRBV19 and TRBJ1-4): DGGITQSPKYLFRKEGQNVTLSCEQNLNHDAMYWYRQDPGQGLRLIYYSQIVNDFQKGDIAEGYSVSREKKESFPLTVTSAQKNPTAFYLCASSTRASLFFGSGTQLSVL.

CDR3 in amino acids: CASSLVATSGFQETQYF. For the CDR3, the DNA is TGTGCCAGCAGCTTAGTTGCTACTAGCGGGTTCCAAGAGACCCAGTACTTC. The chain carries TRBV7-9 and TRBJ2-5; TRBD2 agrees at 9 bases. The V gene's germline CDR1 is SEHNR and CDR2 FQNEAQ (reference sequence). The CDR3 runs 17 residues. J gave up 1 base and V 1 base, and 7 bases lay outside the gene matches.

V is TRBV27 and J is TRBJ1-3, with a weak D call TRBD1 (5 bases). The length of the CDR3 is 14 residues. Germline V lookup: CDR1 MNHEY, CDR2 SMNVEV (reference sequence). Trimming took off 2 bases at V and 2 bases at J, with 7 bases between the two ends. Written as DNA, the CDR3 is TGTGCCAGCAGTTTAGGGGGGACTGGAAACACCATATATTTT. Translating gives CASSLGGTGNTIYF.

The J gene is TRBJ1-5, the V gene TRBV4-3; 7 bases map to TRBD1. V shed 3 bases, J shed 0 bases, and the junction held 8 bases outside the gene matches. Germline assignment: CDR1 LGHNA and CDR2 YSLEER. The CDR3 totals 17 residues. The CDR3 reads CASSHSGTEDSNQPQHF. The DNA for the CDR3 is TGCGCCAGCAGCCACTCCGGGACAGAGGATAGCAATCAGCCCCAGCATTTT.

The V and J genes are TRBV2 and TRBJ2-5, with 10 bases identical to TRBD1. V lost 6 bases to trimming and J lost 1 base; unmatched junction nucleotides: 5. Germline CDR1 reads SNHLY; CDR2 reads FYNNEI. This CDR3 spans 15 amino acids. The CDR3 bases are TGTGCCAGCAGCGACTGGGACAGGGGCCAAGAGACCCAGTACTTC. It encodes CASSDWDRGQETQYF. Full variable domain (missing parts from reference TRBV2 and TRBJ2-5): EPEVTQTPSHQVTQMGQEVILRCVPISNHLYFYWYRQILGQKVEFLVSFYNNEISEKSEIFDDQFSVERPDGSNFTLKIRSTKLEDSAMYFCASSDWDRGQETQYFGPGTRLLVL.

The CDR3 loop is CASSVALTTSGEYNEQFF. CDR3 DNA sequence: TGTGCCAGCAGCGTAGCTTTGACGACTAGCGGGGAATACAATGAGCAGTTCTTC. The V call is TRBV9, the J call TRBJ2-1; 11 bases map to TRBD2. Germline CDR1 SGDLS, CDR2 YYNGEE. The CDR3 is 18 residues long. V was pared by 0 bases and J by 4 bases, with 9 bases of the junction left unmatched.

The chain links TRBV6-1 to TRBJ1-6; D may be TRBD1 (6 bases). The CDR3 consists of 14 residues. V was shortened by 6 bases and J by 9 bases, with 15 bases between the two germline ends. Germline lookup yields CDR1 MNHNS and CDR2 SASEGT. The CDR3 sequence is CASRPRGEGSPLHF. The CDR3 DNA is TGTGCCAGCAGACCCAGGGGAGAGGGTTCACCCCTCCACTTT.

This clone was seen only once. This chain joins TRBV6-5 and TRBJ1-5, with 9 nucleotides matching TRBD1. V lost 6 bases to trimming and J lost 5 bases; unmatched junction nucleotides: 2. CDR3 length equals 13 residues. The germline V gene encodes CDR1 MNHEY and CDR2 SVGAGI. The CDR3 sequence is CASRRTGDQPQHF. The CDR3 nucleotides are TGTGCCAGCAGACGGACAGGGGATCAGCCCCAGCATTTT.

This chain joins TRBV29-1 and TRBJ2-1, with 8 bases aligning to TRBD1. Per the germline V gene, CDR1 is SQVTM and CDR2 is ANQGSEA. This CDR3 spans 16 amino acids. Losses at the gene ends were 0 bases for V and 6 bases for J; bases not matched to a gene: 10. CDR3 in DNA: TGCAGCGTTGAAGACGGCCGGGACAGGCAATCCAATGAGCAGTTCTTC. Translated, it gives CSVEDGRDRQSNEQFF.

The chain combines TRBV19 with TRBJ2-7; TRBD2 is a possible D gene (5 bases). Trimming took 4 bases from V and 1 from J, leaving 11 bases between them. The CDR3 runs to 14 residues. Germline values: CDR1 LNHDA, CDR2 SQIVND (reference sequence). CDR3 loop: CASSSIGDSYEQYF. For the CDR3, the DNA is TGTGCCAGTAGTAGTATCGGGGATTCCTACGAGCAGTACTTC.

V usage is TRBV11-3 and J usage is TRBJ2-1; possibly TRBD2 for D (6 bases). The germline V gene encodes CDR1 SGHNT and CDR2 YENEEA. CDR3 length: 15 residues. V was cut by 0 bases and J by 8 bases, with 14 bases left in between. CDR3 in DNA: TGTGCCAGCAGCTTAGATGGAGGGCTCCAAGATGAGCAGTTCTTC. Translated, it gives CASSLDGGLQDEQFF.

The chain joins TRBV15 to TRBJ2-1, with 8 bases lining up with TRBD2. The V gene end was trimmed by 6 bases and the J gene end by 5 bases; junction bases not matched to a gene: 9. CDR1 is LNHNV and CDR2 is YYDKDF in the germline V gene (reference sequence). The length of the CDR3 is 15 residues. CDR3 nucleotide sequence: TGTGCCACCAGTTCGCTCTCGGGGGGGCACAATGAGCAGTTCTTC. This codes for CATSSLSGGHNEQFF.

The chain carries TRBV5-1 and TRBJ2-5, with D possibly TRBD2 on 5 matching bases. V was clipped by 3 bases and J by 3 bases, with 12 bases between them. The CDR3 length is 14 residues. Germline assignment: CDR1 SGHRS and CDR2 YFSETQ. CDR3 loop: CASSSGGFKETQYF. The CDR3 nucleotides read TGCGCCAGCAGCTCAGGAGGTTTCAAAGAGACCCAGTACTTC.

CDR3 protein: CASTSLAGGTYEQYF. The DNA for the CDR3 is TGTGCCAGCACCTCACTAGCGGGGGGCACTTACGAGCAGTACTTC. The gene calls are TRBV6-5 and TRBJ2-7; TRBD2 agrees at 12 bases. V gave up 7 bases and J gave up 4 bases; unmatched junction bases: 8. Germline CDR1 and CDR2: MNHEY and SVGAGI. The CDR3 extends over 15 amino acids.

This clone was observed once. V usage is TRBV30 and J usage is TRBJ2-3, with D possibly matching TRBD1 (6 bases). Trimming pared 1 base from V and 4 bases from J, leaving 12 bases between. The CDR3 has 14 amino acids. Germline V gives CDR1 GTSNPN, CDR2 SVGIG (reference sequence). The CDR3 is CAWSAGQGADTQYF. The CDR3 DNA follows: TGTGCCTGGAGTGCGGGACAAGGGGCAGATACGCAGTATTTT.

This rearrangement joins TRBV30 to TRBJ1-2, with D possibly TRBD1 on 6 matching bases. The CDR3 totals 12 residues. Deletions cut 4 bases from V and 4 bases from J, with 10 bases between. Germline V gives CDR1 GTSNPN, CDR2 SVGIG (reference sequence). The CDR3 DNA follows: TGTGCCTGGACACAGGGTGGCTATGGCTACACCTTC. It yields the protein CAWTQGGYGYTF.

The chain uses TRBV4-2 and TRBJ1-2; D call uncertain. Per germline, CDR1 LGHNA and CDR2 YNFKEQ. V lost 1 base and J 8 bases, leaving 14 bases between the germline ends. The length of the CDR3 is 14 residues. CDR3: CASSQADKPKGYTF. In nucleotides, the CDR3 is TGTGCCAGCAGCCAAGCCGACAAGCCTAAGGGCTACACCTTC.

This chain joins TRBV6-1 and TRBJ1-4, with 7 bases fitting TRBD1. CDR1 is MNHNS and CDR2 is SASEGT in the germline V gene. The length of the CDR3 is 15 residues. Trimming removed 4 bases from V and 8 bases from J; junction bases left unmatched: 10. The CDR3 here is CASSGRDRVKEKLFF. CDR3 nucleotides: TGTGCCAGCAGTGGCCGCGACAGGGTAAAGGAAAAACTGTTTTTT.

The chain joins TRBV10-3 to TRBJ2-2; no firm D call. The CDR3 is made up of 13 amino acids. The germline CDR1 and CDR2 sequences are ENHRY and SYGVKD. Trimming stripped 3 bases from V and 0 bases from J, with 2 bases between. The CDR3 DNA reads TGTGCCATCAGTGATACGAACACCGGGGAGCTGTTTTTT. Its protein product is CAISDTNTGELFF.

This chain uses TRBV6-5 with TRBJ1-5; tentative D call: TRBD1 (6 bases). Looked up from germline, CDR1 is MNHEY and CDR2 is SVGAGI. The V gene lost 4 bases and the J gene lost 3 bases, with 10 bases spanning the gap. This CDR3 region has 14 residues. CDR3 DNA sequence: TGTGCCAGCAGTTCACAGGGAAACAATCAGCCCCAGCATTTT. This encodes CASSSQGNNQPQHF.

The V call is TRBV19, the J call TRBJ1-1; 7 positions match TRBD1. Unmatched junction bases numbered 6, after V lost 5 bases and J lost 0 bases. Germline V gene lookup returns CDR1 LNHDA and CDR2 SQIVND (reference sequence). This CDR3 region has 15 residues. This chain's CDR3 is CASSGRQGLNTEAFF. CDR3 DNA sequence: TGTGCCAGTAGTGGTCGACAGGGCCTGAACACTGAAGCTTTCTTT.